This T cell receptor beta chain is from a study of shared clonotypes between healthy human individuals. About the research overall: Researchers drew samples from a couple of women and three men aged 18 to 49.

All donors qualified as healthy HIV-negative adults and had experienced no recent acute infections or vaccinations. Investigators divided CD4+ cells into CD45RA+ naive and CD45RA-negative memory subsets. Measured with immunoSEQ multiplex PCR; TCRdb has only the in-frame clones, and not every one. The data show 1,400,000 or so clones, about 98.5% seen once. Germline CDR1 SGHRS, CDR2 YFSETQ. The CDR3 loop spans 12 amino acids. V lost 1 base, J lost 14 bases, and 10 bases lay in between. The gene calls are TRBV5-1 and TRBJ2-6, with D uncertain. The sequencing sample was made of naive CD4+ T cells sorted from blood. The subset: CD45RA+ positively selected. The receptor was derived from a man younger than 45 in good health. The CDR3 protein is CASSLFGGLLTF. As DNA, the CDR3 is TGCGCCAGCAGCTTGTTTGGCGGACTCCTGACTTTC.